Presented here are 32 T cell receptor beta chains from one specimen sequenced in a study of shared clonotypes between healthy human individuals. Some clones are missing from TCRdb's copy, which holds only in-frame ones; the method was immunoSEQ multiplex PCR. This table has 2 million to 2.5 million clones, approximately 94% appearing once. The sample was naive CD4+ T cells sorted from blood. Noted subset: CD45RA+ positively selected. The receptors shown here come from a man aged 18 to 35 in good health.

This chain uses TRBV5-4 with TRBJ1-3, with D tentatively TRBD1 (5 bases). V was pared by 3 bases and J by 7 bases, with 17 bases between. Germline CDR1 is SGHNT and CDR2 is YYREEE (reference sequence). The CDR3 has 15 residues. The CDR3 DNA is TGTGCCAGCAGCTCCCGGGGGGGTACCATGAACACCATATATTTT. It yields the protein CASSSRGGTMNTIYF.

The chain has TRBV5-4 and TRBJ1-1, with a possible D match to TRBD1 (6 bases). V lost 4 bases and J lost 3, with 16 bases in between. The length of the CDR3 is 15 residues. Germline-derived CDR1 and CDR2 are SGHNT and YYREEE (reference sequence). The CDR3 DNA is TGTGCCAGCAGCCAGCCGGGGGCTAGTGACACTGAAGCTTTCTTT. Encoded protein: CASSQPGASDTEAFF.

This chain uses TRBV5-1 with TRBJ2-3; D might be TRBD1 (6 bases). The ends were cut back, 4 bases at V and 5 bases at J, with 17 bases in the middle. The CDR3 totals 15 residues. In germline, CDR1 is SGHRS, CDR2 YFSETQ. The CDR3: CASSPRGGSEDTQYF. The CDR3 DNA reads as TGCGCCAGCAGCCCTAGAGGGGGATCTGAAGATACGCAGTATTTT.

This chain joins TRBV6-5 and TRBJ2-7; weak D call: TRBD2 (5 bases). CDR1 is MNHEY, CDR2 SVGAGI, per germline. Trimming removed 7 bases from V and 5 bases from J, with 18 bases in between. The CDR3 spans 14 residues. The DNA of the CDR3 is TGTGCCAGCACCCTAACCTGGGAGTTCCACGAGCAGTACTTC. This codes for CASTLTWEFHEQYF.

The DNA of the CDR3 is TGTGCCAGTAGTATCGTGGGAAAAACGAACACTGAAGCTTTCTTT. Translation gives CASSIVGKTNTEAFF. The chain uses TRBV19 and TRBJ1-1; D is unclear. With 3 bases removed from V and 1 base from J, the gap between germline ends came to 12 bases. The CDR3 length is 15 residues. Per germline, CDR1 LNHDA and CDR2 SQIVND (reference sequence).

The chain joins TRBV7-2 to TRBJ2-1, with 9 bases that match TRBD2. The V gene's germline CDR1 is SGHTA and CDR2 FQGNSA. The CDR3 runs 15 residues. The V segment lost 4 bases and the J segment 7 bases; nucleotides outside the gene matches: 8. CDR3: CASSWSSGAFNEQFF. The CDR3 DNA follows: TGTGCCAGCAGCTGGTCTAGCGGGGCATTTAATGAGCAGTTCTTC.

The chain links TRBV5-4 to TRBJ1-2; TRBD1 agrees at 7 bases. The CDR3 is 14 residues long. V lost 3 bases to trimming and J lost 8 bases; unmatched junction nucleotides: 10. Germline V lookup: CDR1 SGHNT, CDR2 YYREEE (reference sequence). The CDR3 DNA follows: TGTGCCAGCAGCTCCACAGGGGAGATTTTAGGCTACACCTTC. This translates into CASSSTGEILGYTF.

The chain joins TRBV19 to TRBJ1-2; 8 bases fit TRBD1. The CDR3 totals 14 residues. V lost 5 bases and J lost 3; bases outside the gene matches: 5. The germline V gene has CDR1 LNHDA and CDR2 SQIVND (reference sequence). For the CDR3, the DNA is TGTGCCAGTAGTTCGACAGGGGACTACTATGGCTACACCTTC. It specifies CASSSTGDYYGYTF.

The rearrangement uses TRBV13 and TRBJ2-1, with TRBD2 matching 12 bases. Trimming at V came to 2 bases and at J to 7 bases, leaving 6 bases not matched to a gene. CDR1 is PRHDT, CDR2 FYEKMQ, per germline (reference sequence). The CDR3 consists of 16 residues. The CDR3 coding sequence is TGTGCCAGCAGCTTATATTTGGGACTAGCGGGTAATGAGCAGTTCTTC. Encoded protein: CASSLYLGLAGNEQFF.

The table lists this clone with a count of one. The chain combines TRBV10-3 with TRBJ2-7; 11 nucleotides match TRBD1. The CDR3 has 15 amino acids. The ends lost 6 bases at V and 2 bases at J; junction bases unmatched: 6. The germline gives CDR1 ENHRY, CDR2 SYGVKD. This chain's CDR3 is CAISRLGQGAYEQYF. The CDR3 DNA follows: TGTGCCATCAGCCGTTTGGGACAGGGGGCCTACGAGCAGTACTTC.

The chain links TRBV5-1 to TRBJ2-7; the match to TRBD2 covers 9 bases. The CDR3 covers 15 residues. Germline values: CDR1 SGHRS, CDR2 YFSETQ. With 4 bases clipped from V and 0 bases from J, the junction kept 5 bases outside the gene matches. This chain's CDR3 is CASSLGTSHSYEQYF. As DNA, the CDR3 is TGCGCCAGCAGCCTTGGGACTAGCCACTCCTACGAGCAGTACTTC. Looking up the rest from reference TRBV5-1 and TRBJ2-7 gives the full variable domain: KAGVTQTPRYLIKTRGQQVTLSCSPISGHRSVSWYQQTPGQGLQFLFEYFSETQRNKGNFPGRFSGRQFSNSRSEMNVSTLELGDSALYLCASSLGTSHSYEQYFGPGTRLTVT.

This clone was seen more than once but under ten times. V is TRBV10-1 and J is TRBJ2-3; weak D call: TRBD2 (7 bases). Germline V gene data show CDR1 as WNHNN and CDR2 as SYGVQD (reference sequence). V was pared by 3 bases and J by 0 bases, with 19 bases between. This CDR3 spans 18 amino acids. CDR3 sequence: CASSEYGGSGESTDTQYF. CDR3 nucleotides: TGCGCCAGCAGTGAATATGGGGGCAGCGGGGAAAGCACAGATACGCAGTATTTT.

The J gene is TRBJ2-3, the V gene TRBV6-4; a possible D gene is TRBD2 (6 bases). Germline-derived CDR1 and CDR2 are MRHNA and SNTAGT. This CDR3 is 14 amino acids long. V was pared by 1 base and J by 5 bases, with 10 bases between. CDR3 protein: CASSDWGGRDTQYF. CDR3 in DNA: TGTGCCAGCAGTGACTGGGGAGGACGAGATACGCAGTATTTT.

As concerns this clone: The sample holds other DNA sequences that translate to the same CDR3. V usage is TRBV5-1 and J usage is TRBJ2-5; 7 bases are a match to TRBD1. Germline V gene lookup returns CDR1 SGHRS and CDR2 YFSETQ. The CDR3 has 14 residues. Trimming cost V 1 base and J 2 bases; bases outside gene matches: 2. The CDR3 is CASSLTGAQETQYF. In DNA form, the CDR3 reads TGCGCCAGCAGCTTGACAGGGGCTCAAGAGACCCAGTACTTC.

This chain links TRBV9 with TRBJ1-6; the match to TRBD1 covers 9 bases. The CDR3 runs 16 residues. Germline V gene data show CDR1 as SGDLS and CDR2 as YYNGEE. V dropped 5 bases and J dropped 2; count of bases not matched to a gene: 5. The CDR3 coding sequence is TGTGCCAGCAGGACAGGGGGTAGCACCTATAATTCACCCCTCCACTTT. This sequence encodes CASRTGGSTYNSPLHF.

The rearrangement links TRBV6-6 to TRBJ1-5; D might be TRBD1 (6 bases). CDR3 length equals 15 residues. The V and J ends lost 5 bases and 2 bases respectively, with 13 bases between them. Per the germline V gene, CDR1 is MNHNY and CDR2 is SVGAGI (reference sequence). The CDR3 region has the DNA TGTGCCAGCAGTCGACGACAGGCTGGCAATCAGCCCCAGCATTTT. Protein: CASSRRQAGNQPQHF.

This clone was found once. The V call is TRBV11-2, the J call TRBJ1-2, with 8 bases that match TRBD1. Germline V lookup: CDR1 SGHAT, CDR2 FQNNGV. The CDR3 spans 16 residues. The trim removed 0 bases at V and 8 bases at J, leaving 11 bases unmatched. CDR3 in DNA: TGTGCCAGCAGCTTAGATAGCAGAGACAGGGGATACGGCTACACCTTC. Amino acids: CASSLDSRDRGYGYTF. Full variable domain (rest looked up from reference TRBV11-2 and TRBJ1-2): EAGVAQSPRYKIIEKRQSVAFWCNPISGHATLYWYQQILGQGPKLLIQFQNNGVVDDSQLPKDRFSAERLKGVDSTLKIQPAKLEDSAVYLCASSLDSRDRGYGYTFGSGTRLTVV.

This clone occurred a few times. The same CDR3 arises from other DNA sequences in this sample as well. The CDR3: CASSELQGNSPLHF. In DNA, the CDR3 is TGCGCCAGCAGTGAATTACAGGGGAATTCACCCCTCCACTTT. The chain carries TRBV10-2 and TRBJ1-6, with TRBD1 matching 7 bases. The CDR3 is 14 amino acids. CDR1 is WSHSY, CDR2 SAAADI, per germline. Losses at the gene ends were 3 bases for V and 7 bases for J; bases not matched to a gene: 3.

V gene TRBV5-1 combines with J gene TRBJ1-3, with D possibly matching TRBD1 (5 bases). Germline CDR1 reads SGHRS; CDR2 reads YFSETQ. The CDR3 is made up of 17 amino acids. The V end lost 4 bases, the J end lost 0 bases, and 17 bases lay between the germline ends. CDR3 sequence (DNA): TGCGCCAGCAGCGAGGGTCACAGGAGTGCCTCTGGAAACACCATATATTTT. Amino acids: CASSEGHRSASGNTIYF.

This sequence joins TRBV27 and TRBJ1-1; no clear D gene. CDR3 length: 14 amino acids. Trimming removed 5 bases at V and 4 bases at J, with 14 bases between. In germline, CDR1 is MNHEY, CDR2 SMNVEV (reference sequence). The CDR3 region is CASSHDRESTEAFF. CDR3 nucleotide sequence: TGTGCCAGCAGTCACGACCGGGAGAGCACTGAAGCTTTCTTT.

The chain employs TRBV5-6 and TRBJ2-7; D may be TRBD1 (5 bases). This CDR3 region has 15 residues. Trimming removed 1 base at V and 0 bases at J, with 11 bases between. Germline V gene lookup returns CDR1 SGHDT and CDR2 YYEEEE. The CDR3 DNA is TGTGCCAGCAGCTTGACAGGTTATAGCTCCTACGAGCAGTACTTC. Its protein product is CASSLTGYSSYEQYF.

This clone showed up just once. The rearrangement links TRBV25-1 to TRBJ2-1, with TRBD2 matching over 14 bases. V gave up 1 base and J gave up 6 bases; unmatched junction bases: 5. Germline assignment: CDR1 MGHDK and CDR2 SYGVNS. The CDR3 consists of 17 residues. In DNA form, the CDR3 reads TGTGCCAGCAGTGAATCCACCGGGACTAGCGGGAGCAATGAGCAGTTCTTC. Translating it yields CASSESTGTSGSNEQFF.

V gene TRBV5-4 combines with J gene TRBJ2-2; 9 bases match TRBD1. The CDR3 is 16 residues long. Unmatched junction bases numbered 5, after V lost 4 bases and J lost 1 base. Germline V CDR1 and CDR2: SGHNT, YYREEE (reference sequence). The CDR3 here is CASSGRTGENTGELFF. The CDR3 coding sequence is TGTGCCAGCAGCGGAAGGACAGGGGAGAACACCGGGGAGCTGTTTTTT.

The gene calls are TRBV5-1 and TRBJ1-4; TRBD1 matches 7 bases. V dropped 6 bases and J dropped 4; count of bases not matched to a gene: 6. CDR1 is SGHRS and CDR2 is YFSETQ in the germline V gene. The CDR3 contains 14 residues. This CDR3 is CASNSGQNNEKLFF. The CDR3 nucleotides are TGCGCCAGCAACTCGGGACAGAATAATGAAAAACTGTTTTTT.

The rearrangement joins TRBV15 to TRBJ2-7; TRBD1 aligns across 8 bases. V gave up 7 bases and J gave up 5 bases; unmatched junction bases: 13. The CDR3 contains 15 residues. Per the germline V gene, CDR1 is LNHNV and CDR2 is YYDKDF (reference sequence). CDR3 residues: CATNSFSTGADEQYF. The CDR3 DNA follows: TGTGCCACCAACTCGTTTTCGACAGGGGCTGACGAGCAGTACTTC.

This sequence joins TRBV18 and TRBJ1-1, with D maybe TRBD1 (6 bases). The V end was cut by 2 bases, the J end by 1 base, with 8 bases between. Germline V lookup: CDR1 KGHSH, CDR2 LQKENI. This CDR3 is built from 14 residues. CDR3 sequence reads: CASSPSRGNTEAFF. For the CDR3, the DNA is TGTGCCAGCTCACCATCCAGGGGGAACACTGAAGCTTTCTTT.

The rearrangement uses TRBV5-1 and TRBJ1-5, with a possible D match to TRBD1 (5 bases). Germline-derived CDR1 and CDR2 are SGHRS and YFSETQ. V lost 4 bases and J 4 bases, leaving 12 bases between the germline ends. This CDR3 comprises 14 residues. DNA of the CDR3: TGCGCCAGCAGCATCGGGACGGGAAATCAGCCCCAGCATTTT. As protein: CASSIGTGNQPQHF.

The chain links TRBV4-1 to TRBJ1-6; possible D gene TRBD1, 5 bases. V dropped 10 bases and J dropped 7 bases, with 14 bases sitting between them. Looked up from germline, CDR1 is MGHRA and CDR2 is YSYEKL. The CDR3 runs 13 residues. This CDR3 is CATSTAANSPLHF. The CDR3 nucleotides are TGCGCCACCTCGACAGCCGCCAATTCACCCCTCCACTTT.

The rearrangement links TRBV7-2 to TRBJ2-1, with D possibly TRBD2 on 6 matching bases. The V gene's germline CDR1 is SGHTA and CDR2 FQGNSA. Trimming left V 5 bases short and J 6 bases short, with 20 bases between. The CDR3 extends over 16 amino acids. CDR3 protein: CASSPRAGPTGNEQFF. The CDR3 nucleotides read TGTGCCAGCAGCCCGAGAGCGGGTCCCACTGGCAATGAGCAGTTCTTC.

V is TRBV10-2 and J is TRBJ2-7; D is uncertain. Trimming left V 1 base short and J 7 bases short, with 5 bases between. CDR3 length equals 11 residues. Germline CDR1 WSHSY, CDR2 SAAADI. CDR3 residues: CASSELEEQYF. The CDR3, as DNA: TGCGCCAGCAGTGAGTTGGAAGAGCAGTACTTC.

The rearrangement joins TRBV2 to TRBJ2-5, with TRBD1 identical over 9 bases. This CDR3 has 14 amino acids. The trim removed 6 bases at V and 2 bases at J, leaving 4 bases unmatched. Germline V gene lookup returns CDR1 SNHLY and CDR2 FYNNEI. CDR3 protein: CASRKDRGQETQYF. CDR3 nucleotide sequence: TGTGCCAGCAGGAAGGACAGGGGACAAGAGACCCAGTACTTC.

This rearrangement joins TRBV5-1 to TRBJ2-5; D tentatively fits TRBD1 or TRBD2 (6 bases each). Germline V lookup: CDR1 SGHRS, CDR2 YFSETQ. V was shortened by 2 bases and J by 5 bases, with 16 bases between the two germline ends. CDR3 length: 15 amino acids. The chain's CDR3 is CASSFGGQMAETQYF. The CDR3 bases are TGCGCCAGCAGCTTTGGGGGGCAGATGGCGGAGACCCAGTACTTC.